Here is one T cell receptor beta chain with its context. What it binds is unknown. With 0 bases clipped from V and 3 bases from J, the junction kept 3 bases outside the gene matches. Germline V CDR1 and CDR2: SGHDT, YYEEEE. There are 14 residues in the CDR3. The record originates from a study of PD-1 blockade in classical Hodgkin lymphoma. Study results and limitations: Differences between repertoires have undefined causes, possibly disease activity or prior therapy.

Stated time point: newly diagnosed, previously untreated cHL patient sample. Serving as comparison were PBMCs from newly diagnosed, untreated classical Hodgkin lymphoma, which were sequenced alongside the relapsed/refractory trial patients. Repertoires were generated with immunoSEQ multiplex PCR, while TCRdb's copy carries only in-frame clones and drops some. The data show fewer than 35,000 clones, just over 90% seen once. The sample consisted of peripheral blood mononuclear cells (PBMCs). The V call is TRBV5-6, the J call TRBJ2-7, with TRBD1 identical over 7 bases. This sequence was found in a human donor with classical Hodgkin lymphoma. This CDR3 reads CASSLDRGRYEQYF. CDR3 nucleotides: TGTGCCAGCAGCTTGGACAGGGGACGCTACGAGCAGTACTTC.